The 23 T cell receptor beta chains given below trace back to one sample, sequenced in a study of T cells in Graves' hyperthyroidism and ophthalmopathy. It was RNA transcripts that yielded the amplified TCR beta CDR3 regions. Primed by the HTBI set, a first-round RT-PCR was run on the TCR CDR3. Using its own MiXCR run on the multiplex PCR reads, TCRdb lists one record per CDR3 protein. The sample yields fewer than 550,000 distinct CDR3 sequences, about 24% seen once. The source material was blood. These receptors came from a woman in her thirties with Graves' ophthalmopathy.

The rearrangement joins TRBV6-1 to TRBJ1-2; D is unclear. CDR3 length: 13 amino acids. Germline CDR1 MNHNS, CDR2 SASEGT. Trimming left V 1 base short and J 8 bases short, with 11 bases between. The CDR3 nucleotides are TGTGCCAGCAGTGAAGTGGCCCAGAGGGGCTACACCTTC. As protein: CASSEVAQRGYTF.

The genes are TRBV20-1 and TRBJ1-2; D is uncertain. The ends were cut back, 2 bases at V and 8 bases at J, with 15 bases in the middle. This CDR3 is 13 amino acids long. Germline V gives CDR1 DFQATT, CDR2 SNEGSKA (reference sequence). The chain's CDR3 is CSARYTAHKGYTF. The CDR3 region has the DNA TGCAGTGCTAGATATACAGCCCATAAGGGCTACACCTTC.

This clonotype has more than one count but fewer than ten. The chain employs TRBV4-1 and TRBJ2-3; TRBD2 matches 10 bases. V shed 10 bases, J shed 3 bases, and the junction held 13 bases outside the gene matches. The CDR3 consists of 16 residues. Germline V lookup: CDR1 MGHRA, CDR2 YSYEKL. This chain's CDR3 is CATQRLAGVRTDTQYF. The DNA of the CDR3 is TGCGCCACCCAACGCCTAGCGGGGGTTAGGACAGATACGCAGTATTTT.

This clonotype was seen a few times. CDR3 DNA: TGCAGCGTTGAAGAACAGGGAATAGATACGCAGTATTTT. It is translated as CSVEEQGIDTQYF. This rearrangement joins TRBV29-1 to TRBJ2-3; D is possibly TRBD1 (6 bases). CDR1 is SQVTM and CDR2 is ANQGSEA in the germline V gene. This CDR3 has 13 amino acids. The ends were cut back, 0 bases at V and 5 bases at J, with 9 bases in the middle.

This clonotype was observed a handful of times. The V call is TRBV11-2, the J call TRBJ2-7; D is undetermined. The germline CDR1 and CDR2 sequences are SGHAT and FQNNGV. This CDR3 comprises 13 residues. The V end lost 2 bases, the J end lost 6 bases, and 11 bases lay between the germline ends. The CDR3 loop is CASSLWGSGEQYF. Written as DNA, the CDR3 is TGTGCCAGCAGCTTATGGGGAAGTGGCGAGCAGTACTTC.

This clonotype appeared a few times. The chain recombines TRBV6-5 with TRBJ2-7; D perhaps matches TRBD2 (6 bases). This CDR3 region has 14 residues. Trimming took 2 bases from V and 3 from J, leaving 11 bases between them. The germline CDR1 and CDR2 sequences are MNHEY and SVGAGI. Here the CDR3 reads CASSYGQGGYEQYF. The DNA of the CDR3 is TGTGCCAGCAGTTACGGGCAGGGAGGCTACGAGCAGTACTTC.

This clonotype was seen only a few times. The CDR3 coding sequence is TGTGCCAGTACCGGCGCCGACCCGGGCTACACCTTC. Protein product: CASTGADPGYTF. J is TRBJ1-2 and V is TRBV19; D uncertain. The CDR3 spans 12 residues. V was trimmed by 7 bases and J by 8 bases, leaving 14 bases between them. The germline V gene has CDR1 LNHDA and CDR2 SQIVND (reference sequence).

CDR3 in DNA: TGCGCCAGCAGCCATTCCCCCCGGGGGGACGATTATTATGGCTACACCTTC. It encodes CASSHSPRGDDYYGYTF. This sequence joins TRBV4-1 and TRBJ1-2, with a possible D match to TRBD1 (5 bases). The CDR3 contains 17 residues. V dropped 3 bases and J dropped 5 bases, with 22 bases sitting between them. Germline V gene sequence: CDR1 MGHRA, CDR2 YSYEKL.

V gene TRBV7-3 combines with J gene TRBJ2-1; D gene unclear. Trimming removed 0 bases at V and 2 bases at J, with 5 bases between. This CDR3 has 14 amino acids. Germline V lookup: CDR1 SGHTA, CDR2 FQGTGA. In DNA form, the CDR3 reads TGTGCCAGCAGCTTAACGGCACCCTACAATGAGCAGTTCTTC. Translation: CASSLTAPYNEQFF.

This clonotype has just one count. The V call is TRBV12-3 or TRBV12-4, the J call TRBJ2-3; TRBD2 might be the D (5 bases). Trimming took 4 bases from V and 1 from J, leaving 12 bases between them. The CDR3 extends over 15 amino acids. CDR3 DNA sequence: TGTGCCAGCAGTTCAACTAGAGGCGGCACAGATACGCAGTATTTT. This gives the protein CASSSTRGGTDTQYF.

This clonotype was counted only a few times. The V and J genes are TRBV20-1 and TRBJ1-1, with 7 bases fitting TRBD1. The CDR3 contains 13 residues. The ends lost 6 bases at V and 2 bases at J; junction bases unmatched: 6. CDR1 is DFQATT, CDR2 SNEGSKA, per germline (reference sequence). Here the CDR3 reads CSALGQANTEAFF. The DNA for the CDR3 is TGCAGTGCCCTAGGACAGGCCAACACTGAAGCTTTCTTT.

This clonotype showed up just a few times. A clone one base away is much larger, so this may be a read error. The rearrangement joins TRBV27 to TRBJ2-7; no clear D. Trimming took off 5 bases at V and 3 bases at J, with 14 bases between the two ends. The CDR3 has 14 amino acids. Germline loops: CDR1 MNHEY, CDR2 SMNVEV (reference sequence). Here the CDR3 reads CASSPSYPIYEQYF. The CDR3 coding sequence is TGTGCCAGCAGTCCCTCATACCCTATCTACGAGCAGTACTTC.

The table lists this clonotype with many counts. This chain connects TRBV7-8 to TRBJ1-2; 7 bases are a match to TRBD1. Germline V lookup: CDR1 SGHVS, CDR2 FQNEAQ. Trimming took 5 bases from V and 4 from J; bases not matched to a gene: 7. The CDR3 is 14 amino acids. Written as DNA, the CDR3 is TGTGCCAGCAGCCCTACGGGACAGTTCTATGGCTACACCTTC. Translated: CASSPTGQFYGYTF.

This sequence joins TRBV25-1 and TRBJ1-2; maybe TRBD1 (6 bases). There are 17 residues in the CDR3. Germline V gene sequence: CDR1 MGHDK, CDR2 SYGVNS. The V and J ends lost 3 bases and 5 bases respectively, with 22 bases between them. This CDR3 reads CASSDIKGGQHPYGYTF. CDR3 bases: TGTGCCAGCAGTGATATAAAAGGGGGGCAGCACCCTTATGGCTACACCTTC.

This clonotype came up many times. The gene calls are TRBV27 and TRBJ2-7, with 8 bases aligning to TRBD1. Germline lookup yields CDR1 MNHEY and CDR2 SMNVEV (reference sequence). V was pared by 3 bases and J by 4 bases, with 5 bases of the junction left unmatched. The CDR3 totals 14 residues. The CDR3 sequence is CASSFQDRVYEQYF. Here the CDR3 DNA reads TGTGCCAGCAGTTTCCAGGACAGGGTGTACGAGCAGTACTTC.

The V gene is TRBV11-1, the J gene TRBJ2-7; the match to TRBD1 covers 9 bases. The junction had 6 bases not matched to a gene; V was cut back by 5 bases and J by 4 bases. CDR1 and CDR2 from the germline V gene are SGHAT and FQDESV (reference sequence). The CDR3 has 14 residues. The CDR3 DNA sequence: TGTGCCAGCAGCATACGGGACAGGGCTTACGAGCAGTACTTC. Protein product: CASSIRDRAYEQYF.

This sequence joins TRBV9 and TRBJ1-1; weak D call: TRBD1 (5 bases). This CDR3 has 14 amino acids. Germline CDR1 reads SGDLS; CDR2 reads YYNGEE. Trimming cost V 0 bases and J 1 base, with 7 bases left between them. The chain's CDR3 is CASSVVGENTEAFF. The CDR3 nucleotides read TGTGCCAGCAGCGTAGTAGGGGAGAACACTGAAGCTTTCTTT.

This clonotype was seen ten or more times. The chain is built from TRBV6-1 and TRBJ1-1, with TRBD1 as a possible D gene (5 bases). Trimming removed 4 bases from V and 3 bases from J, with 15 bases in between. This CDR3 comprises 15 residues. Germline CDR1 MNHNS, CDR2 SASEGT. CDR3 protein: CASSGTRAIDTEAFF. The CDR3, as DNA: TGTGCCAGCAGTGGAACCAGGGCGATCGACACTGAAGCTTTCTTT.

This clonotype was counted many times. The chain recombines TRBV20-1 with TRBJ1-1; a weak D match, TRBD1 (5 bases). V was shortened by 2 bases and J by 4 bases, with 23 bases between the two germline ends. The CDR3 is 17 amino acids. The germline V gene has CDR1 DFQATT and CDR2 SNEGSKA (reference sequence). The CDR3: CSARRAGLSGIGTEAFF. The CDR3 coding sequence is TGCAGTGCTAGAAGGGCAGGGCTCTCGGGGATCGGCACTGAAGCTTTCTTT.

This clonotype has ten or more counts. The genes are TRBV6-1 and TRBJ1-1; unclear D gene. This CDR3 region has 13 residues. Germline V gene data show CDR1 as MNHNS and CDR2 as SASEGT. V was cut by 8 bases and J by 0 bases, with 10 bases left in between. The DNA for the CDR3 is TGTGCCAGCGGTCGACTGTTGAACACTGAAGCTTTCTTT. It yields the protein CASGRLLNTEAFF.

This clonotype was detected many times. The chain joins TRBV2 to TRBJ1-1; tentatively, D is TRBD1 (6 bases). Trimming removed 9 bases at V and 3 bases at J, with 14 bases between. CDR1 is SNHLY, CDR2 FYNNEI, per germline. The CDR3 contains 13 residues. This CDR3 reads CARLDRRYTEAFF. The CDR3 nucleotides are TGTGCCAGGTTGGACAGAAGGTACACTGAAGCTTTCTTT.

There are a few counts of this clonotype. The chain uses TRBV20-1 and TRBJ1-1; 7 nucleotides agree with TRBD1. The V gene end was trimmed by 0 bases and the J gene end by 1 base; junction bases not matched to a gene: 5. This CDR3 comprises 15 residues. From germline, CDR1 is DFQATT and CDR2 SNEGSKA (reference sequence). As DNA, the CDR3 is TGCAGTGCTAGAGACCCCCAGGGGGGGAACACTGAAGCTTTCTTT. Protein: CSARDPQGGNTEAFF.

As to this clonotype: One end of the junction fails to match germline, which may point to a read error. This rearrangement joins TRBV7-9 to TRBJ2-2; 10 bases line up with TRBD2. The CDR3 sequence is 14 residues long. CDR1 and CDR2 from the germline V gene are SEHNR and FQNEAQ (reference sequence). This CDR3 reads CASSIAGGVGELFF. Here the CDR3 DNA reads TGTGCCAGCAGCATAGCGGGAGGTGTCGGGGAGCTGTTTTTT.